Reported below is one TCR beta chain. Its antigen specificity is not known. Nothing much larger sits one base from this clone, and base qualities are not available. The sample originates from a study of cytomegalovirus exposure and HLA in healthy donors (dated by TCRdb to the late 2010s). The study in broad terms: According to an earlier analysis of a few hundred of the donors, about 179 million T cells yielded some 120 million unique TCR beta sequences and about 300 Gb of sequence data. Roughly 300 gigabases of sequencing data and around 90 million unique TCR sequences made up an early release that covered several hundred HLA-typed donors. The genetic ancestry cluster associated with self-reported Caucasian donors included over 65% of the roughly 410 genotyped donors. The study aimed to test whether signatures of past pathogen exposure could be identified by cataloging public T cell receptors. The T cell repertoires of 666 subjects were profiled by immunosequencing and related to cytomegalovirus serostatus. A separate validation cohort of some 130 different subjects was used in addition to the roughly 670-subject first cohort. To predict cytomegalovirus infection status, the study brought together high-throughput TCR immunosequencing, statistical association of individual TCRs with disease status, and machine learning. To study patterns of TCR occurrence, a later analysis re-analyzed previously published TCR beta repertoires from just over 650 donors and added high-resolution HLA genotyping. Rather than using new phenotypic data, the later analysis identified candidate immune exposures from TCR beta sequences and from how often those sequences occurred across donors. An earlier analysis of nearly 600 of the donors applied high-throughput TCR beta sequencing to assess whether each TCR beta V gene segment acted as functional or pseudogenic. Donor age, sex, ethnicity and CMV serostatus were compiled alongside the repertoire data. Genome-wide SNP genotypes for about three fifths of the 666 donors were used in a later genetic analysis, which treated that subset as a discovery cohort. Every discovery cohort repertoire had been produced on one sequencing platform. Both class I and class II loci were covered by HLA typing, at four-digit resolution. Typing coverage differed by locus: A, B, C, DRB1 and DQB1 were typed in about 629-640 donors, DQA1 in 500 to 550, DPA1 in 600 to 610, and DPB1 in 400 to 490. Because of strong linkage in the cohort, five DR-DQ haplotypes were treated as single units for association and clustering. On average, around 240,000 unique TCR beta nucleotide sequences were sequenced per donor among 300 to 500 genotyped donors of the cohort, with around 19% of those sequences being non-productive.

The library was obtained by the immunoSEQ multiplex PCR assay. For the multiplex PCR, a mixture combining 60 forward primers for TCR Vbeta segments and 13 reverse primers for TCR Jbeta segments was used. The CDR3 region of rearranged TCR beta genes was amplified from genomic DNA with a multiplex PCR assay. Amplified TCR beta libraries were sequenced as 87-base-pair reads on the Illumina HiSeq System. Per the source publication's procedure: Across the roughly 600 repertoires, a later analysis counted approximately 75 million unique TCR beta chains, roughly 11 million of which were shared by at least two donors. Raw reads were error-corrected and collapsed into unique sequences with a nearest-neighbor algorithm that merged closely related sequences to remove PCR and sequencing errors. CDR3 sequences were aligned to IMGT reference sequences to assign V, D and J gene segments. For a sequence to be retained, at least a six-nucleotide match to both a V gene segment and a J gene segment was required. A rearrangement counted as productive if the CDR3 had no stop codons and remained in frame with V and J, and every other rearrangement counted as non-productive. CDR3 was defined by IMGT convention, running from the second conserved V-encoded cysteine to the conserved J-encoded phenylalanine. Sequences without an unambiguous match to a single V gene segment were excluded from the earlier analysis of approximately 560 of the donors. An earlier analysis of almost 600 of the donors classified V segments as functional when productive rearrangements were above 56.7% and as segregating when the standard deviation between donors was above 5%. A statistical classification framework was built for diagnosing cytomegalovirus status from the catalog of TCR beta chain sequences. In a later analysis, V and J genes were assigned by comparing TCR nucleotide sequences against IMGT/GENE-DB human TR gene sequences. In a later analysis, CDR3 sequences and most-parsimonious VDJ recombination scenarios were assigned using the TCRdist pipeline. A later analysis defined each TCR beta chain by its CDR3 amino acid sequence plus V-gene family, and excluded reads lacking a unique V-gene family. In a later analysis, 550 to 650 highly shared, low-generation-probability nucleotide sequences were removed to address suspected cross-contamination and a sequencing artifact. A later analysis calculated a clonal expansion index for each public chain from normalized within-repertoire ranks of inferred template counts. A later analysis computed generation probabilities with a VDJ recombination model fitted to out-of-frame rearrangements, and checked the results against IGoR. A later analysis scored TCR-TCR, TCR-HLA and TCR-CMV co-occurrence with hypergeometric tests, applying a repertoire-size bias correction to TCR pairs. False discovery rates were estimated in a later analysis by permuting HLA or CMV assignments 20 times. In a later analysis, co-occurring TCRs were grouped using DBSCAN, with TCRdist sequence similarity added in when clustering inside HLA-allele-positive subsets. Repertoires with fewer than 30,000 or more than 120,000 public chains were left out of co-occurrence clustering, as were five repertoires with anomalous nucleotide sharing. TCRdb took over this immuneACCESS table, retaining in-frame rearrangements with V and J assigned. Such tables are incomplete; in checked studies, under half of the missing clones stem from an unresolved V gene, and the remainder is unexplained. V and J calls and clone size are given by that table; D and trimming were obtained from the DNA. A total of roughly 150,000 clones appear in this sample, roughly 80% of them only once. The ten largest clonotypes hold 6.6% of the sample.

Study-level results and caveats: A further reported finding was that TCR beta sequences accurately predicted the HLA-A and HLA-B alleles for most subjects in the first cohort. In an earlier analysis of about 600 of the donors, most TCR beta V segments appeared in productive rearrangements about 87% or about 30% of the time, broadly matching IMGT annotations. In vitro tests confirmed that a few of the cytomegalovirus-associated TCR beta chains recognize cytomegalovirus antigens. In both the original and validation cohorts, the classifier was reported to diagnose cytomegalovirus status with high specificity and sensitivity. The study listed around 160 TCR beta chains as associated with cytomegalovirus. Most TCR sequences were seen in very few donors, while some public TCRs were found in many individuals. Correlated functional status among segregating V segments might be attributable to linkage disequilibrium, but an unknown experimental factor could not be ruled out. A cluster of highly shared sequence variants was judged likely to represent a technical artifact of the sequencing pipeline. A later analysis associated about 17,000 TCR beta sequences with specific HLA alleles at a false discovery rate of 0.05. Compared with equally common non-associated chains, HLA-associated TCR beta chains in a later analysis were more clonally expanded and had lower generation probabilities. According to a later genetic analysis, donors in an Asian-associated ancestry cluster had fewer N-insertions in productive TCRs than the approximately 710-donor mean. Strong co-occurrence of HLA alleles, especially DR and DQ, made assigning TCR associations to individual alleles difficult. A later analysis found that most CMV-associated TCR beta chains appeared HLA-restricted, with HLA associations seemingly driven largely by CMV exposure. According to a later analysis, parvovirus B19, influenza, CMV and Epstein-Barr virus appeared linked to several top co-occurrence clusters. About 15 rarely observed V segments, including chromosome 9 orphons, were excluded from the earlier analysis of about 610 of the donors because counts were too low. The only immune exposure information available for the cohort was CMV serostatus. Because HLA typing was unavailable for some donors at each locus, only the typed subset was used in association tests. In a later genetic analysis, a missense DCLRE1C variant was associated with V-gene and J-gene trimming of TCR beta chains, and the association was replicated in an independent cohort. Sequencing depth was assumed to be roughly uniform across donors in the presence/absence analyses, though that assumption may not hold. The cohort was sequenced for TCR beta chains only, and without alpha or paired-chain data the features that could be detected were limited. The authors suggested that the approach could potentially be extended to other disease states and immunological phenotypes. A later analysis found that TCR association rates varied across HLA loci, with DRB1 alleles showing the most associated TCRs and HLA-C alleles the fewest.

The cohort consisted of 670 or so healthy bone marrow donors. Cohort members were all nominally healthy when sampled, although unrecorded immune exposures were likely present. The donor was CMV seropositive and was included in the group of approximately 300 seropositive cohort members. Each donor provided a peripheral blood sample, and peripheral blood mononuclear cells were used for TCR beta sequencing. Genomic DNA was extracted from the blood cell samples with the Qiagen DNeasy Blood Extraction Kit. The source of this sequence is a woman aged 50 to 60 in good health and CMV-seropositive. The specimen was PBMCs.

Here is the DNA: TGTGCCAGCAGCTCCGGGACAGGGGGACTGGAGCAGTACTTC. Translated, this is CASSSGTGGLEQYF. The chain employs TRBV5-6 and TRBJ2-7; the junction holds 11 bases that match TRBD1. The germline V gene encodes CDR1 SGHDT and CDR2 YYEEEE. The germline V end is reduced by 3 bases and the J end by 7 bases; junction bases left unmatched: 6. The CDR3 has 14 amino acids, counting the end cysteine and phenylalanine. Only CDR3 DNA remains: 42 bases, in frame from the first base.